Each of the 5 T cell receptor beta chains below was sequenced from the same sample in a study of T cell responses to AZD1222 COVID-19 vaccine. Generated by immunoSEQ multiplex PCR, the TCRdb table keeps only in-frame clones and is missing some. The sample has about 94,000 clones, nearly 90% seen once; the top ten hold roughly 8.1%. The material was peripheral blood, obtained on day 0 of AZD1222 vaccination. These receptors were taken from an adult in good health.

The chain recombines TRBV12-3 or TRBV12-4 with TRBJ1-2; D remains ambiguous. The germline V and J ends were trimmed by 6 bases and 7 bases, with 9 bases remaining between them. The CDR3 runs 11 residues. CDR3 sequence (DNA): TGTGCCAGCAGGCCTTTTTCTGGCTACACCTTC. It codes for CASRPFSGYTF.

V gene TRBV6-2 or TRBV6-3 combines with J gene TRBJ1-2; 9 bases match TRBD1. After removal of 6 bases from V and 7 bases from J, the junction contained 9 bases not matched to a gene. This CDR3 spans 14 amino acids. The germline CDR1 and CDR2 sequences are MNHEY and SVGEGT. The CDR3 here is CASSRPGTGPGYTF. The CDR3 DNA follows: TGTGCCAGCAGCCGTCCCGGGACAGGGCCTGGCTACACCTTC.

V and J are TRBV6-5 and TRBJ1-2, with a possible D match to TRBD1 (5 bases). V was clipped by 4 bases and J by 7 bases, with 13 bases between them. There are 13 residues in the CDR3. Germline V gene sequence: CDR1 MNHEY, CDR2 SVGAGI. The CDR3 protein is CASSSGQRGGYTF. For the CDR3, the DNA is TGTGCCAGCAGTTCAGGACAACGGGGTGGCTACACCTTC.

This clone turned up a few times. The chain combines TRBV27 with TRBJ2-7; either TRBD1 or TRBD2 may fit D (5 bases each). Per the germline V gene, CDR1 is MNHEY and CDR2 is SMNVEV (reference sequence). There are 12 residues in the CDR3. The V end lost 7 bases, the J end lost 7 bases, and 14 bases lay between the germline ends. The CDR3 loop is CASTAWGGEQYF. CDR3 bases: TGTGCCAGCACCGCGTGGGGCGGGGAGCAGTACTTC.

The V gene is TRBV6-5, the J gene TRBJ2-5, with a weak D call TRBD1 (6 bases). CDR3 length equals 12 residues. V was shortened by 7 bases and J by 5 bases, with 11 bases between the two germline ends. Germline CDR1 is MNHEY and CDR2 is SVGAGI. CDR3 sequence: CASNQGHETQYF. The CDR3 bases are TGTGCCAGCAACCAGGGGCATGAGACCCAGTACTTC.